Sequencing of this T cell receptor beta chain was carried out in a study of blood T cells in healthy people across ages. Next came a second PCR, run for about 7 to 12 cycles, which used a sample-barcoded 5' primer along with a J-beta primer mix. From the 5' RACE reads, TCRdb called clonotypes with MiXCR, one entry per CDR3 protein. The profile shows under 2,000,000 distinct CDR3 sequences, around 48% of them singletons. This CDR3 has 17 amino acids. Germline CDR1 is MDHEN and CDR2 is SYDVKM. J gave up 2 bases and V 4 bases, and 7 bases lay outside the gene matches. This clonotype was sampled from a woman in her forties in good health. The rearrangement links TRBV28 to TRBJ2-1; the match to TRBD2 covers 11 bases. Sequencing input: blood. The CDR3, as DNA: TGTGCCAGCAGTTCACTAGCGGGGGAATCAGCCTACAATGAGCAGTTCTTC. Translation gives CASSSLAGESAYNEQFF.